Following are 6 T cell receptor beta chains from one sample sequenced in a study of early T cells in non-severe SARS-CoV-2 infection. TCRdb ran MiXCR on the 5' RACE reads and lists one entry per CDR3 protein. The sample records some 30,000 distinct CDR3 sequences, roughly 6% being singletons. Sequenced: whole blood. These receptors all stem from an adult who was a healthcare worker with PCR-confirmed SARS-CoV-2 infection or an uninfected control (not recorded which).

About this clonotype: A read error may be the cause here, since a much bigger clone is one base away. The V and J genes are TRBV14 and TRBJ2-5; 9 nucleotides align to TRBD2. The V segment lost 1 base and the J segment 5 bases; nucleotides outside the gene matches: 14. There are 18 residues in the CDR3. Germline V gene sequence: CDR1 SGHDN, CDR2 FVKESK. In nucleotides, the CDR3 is TGTGCCAGCAGCCAAGTTCCGTCTAGCGGGAACCTGGGTGAGACCCAGTACTTC. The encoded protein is CASSQVPSSGNLGETQYF.

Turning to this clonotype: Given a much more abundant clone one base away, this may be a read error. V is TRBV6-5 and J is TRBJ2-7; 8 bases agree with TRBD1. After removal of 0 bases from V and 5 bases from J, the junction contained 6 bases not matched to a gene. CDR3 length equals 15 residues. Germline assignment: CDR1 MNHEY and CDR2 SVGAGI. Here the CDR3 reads CASSYSGTGAHEQYF. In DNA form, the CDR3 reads TGTGCCAGCAGTTACTCAGGGACAGGTGCGCACGAGCAGTACTTC.

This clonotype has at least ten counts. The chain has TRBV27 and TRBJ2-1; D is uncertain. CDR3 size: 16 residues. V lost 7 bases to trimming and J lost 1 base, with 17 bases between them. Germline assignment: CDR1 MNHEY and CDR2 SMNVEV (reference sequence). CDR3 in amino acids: CASTTPGKGSYNEQFF. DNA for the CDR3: TGTGCCAGCACAACCCCTGGGAAGGGATCCTACAATGAGCAGTTCTTC.

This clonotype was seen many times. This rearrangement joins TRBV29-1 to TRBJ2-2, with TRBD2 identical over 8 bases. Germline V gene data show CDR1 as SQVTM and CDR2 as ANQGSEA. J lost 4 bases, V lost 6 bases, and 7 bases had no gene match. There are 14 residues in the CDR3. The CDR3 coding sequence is TGCAGCGTGGAAAGCGGGAGAGCCACCGGGGAGCTGTTTTTT. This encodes CSVESGRATGELFF.

CDR3 sequence: CASSEAPPSAGETQYF. The CDR3 DNA sequence: TGTGCCAGCAGTGAAGCGCCCCCGTCTGCGGGAGAGACCCAGTACTTC. The J gene is TRBJ2-5, the V gene TRBV2, with D tentatively TRBD2 (5 bases). CDR3 length: 16 amino acids. V was trimmed by 0 bases and J by 4 bases, leaving 15 bases between them. The V gene's germline CDR1 is SNHLY and CDR2 FYNNEI.

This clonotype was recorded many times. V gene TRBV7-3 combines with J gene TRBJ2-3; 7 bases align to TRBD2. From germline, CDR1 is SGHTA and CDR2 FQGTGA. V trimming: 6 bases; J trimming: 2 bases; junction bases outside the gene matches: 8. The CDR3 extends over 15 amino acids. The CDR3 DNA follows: TGTGCCAGCAGACCGAGCGGGATCAACACAGATACGCAGTATTTT. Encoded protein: CASRPSGINTDTQYF.